The 29 T cell receptor beta chains below all came from one sample that was sequenced in a study of OX40 agonist ivuxolimab in advanced cancers. TCRdb's copy holds only in-frame clones and misses some; the assay was immunoSEQ multiplex PCR. Altogether about 28,000 clones are present, 84% being singletons, with the ten largest covering over 15%. The sequencing used CD4+ or CD8+ T cells sorted from blood, collected in a trial of the OX40 agonist ivuxolimab. The receptor set was obtained from an adult with an advanced solid tumor such as melanoma, head and neck, liver or kidney cancer.

The gene calls are TRBV7-6 and TRBJ2-7, with 7 bases identical to TRBD1. CDR3 length: 13 residues. After removal of 5 bases from V and 2 bases from J, the junction contained 3 bases not matched to a gene. Germline values: CDR1 SGHVS, CDR2 FNYEAQ. CDR3 region: CASSRDRTYEQYF. CDR3 in DNA: TGTGCCAGCAGCCGGGACAGAACCTACGAGCAGTACTTC.

This chain joins TRBV23-1 and TRBJ2-7; 10 bases match TRBD1. TRBV23-1 is designated an ORF whose function remains uncertain. The CDR3 has 16 residues. V dropped 7 bases and J dropped 4; count of bases not matched to a gene: 13. CDR3 amino acids: CASIPPRDRGKYEQYF. The CDR3 DNA sequence: TGCGCCAGCATTCCCCCCCGGGACAGGGGTAAATACGAGCAGTACTTC.

The V and J genes are TRBV6-5 and TRBJ1-5, with TRBD1 matching over 9 bases. The ends lost 7 bases at V and 5 bases at J; junction bases unmatched: 3. CDR1 and CDR2 (germline): MNHEY, SVGAGI. The CDR3 extends over 13 amino acids. CDR3 sequence: CASIRTGDQPQHF. The CDR3 DNA reads TGTGCCAGCATCAGGACAGGGGATCAGCCCCAGCATTTT.

This chain connects TRBV19 to TRBJ2-6, with 9 bases fitting TRBD2. Per germline, CDR1 LNHDA and CDR2 SQIVND (reference sequence). This CDR3 contains 18 residues. V gave up 5 bases and J gave up 0 bases; unmatched junction bases: 8. The CDR3 region is CASSSLAGYFSGANVLTF. The CDR3 coding sequence is TGTGCCAGTAGTTCACTAGCGGGCTATTTCTCTGGGGCCAACGTCCTGACTTTC.

V and J are TRBV19 and TRBJ2-7; D is possibly TRBD2 (6 bases). This CDR3 contains 16 residues. CDR1 LNHDA and CDR2 SQIVND come from the germline V gene (reference sequence). Trimming took off 4 bases at V and 0 bases at J, with 16 bases between the two ends. The CDR3 loop reads CASSNQSGTDSYEQYF. The DNA for the CDR3 is TGTGCCAGTAGTAATCAATCGGGGACTGACTCCTACGAGCAGTACTTC.

The chain is built from TRBV27 and TRBJ2-3, with D unresolved. Trimming stripped 6 bases from V and 2 bases from J, with 15 bases between. The germline V gene has CDR1 MNHEY and CDR2 SMNVEV (reference sequence). The CDR3 contains 15 residues. CDR3 loop: CASSPLGQITDTQYF. The CDR3, as DNA: TGTGCCAGCAGCCCTTTGGGCCAGATCACAGATACGCAGTATTTT.

The J gene is TRBJ2-7, the V gene TRBV7-6; D might be TRBD2 (6 bases). The CDR3 is 15 residues long. Trimming shortened V by 1 base and J by 3 bases, and 13 bases separated the two germline ends. CDR1 and CDR2 from the germline V gene are SGHVS and FNYEAQ. DNA of the CDR3: TGTGCCAGCAGCTTAGGAGGAGGGCCCAACTACGAGCAGTACTTC. Encoded protein: CASSLGGGPNYEQYF. The whole variable domain, remainder taken from reference TRBV7-6 and TRBJ2-7, is GAGVSQSPRYKVTKRGQDVALRCDPISGHVSLYWYRQALGQGPEFLTYFNYEAQQDKSGLPNDRFSAERPEGSISTLTIQRTEQRDSAMYRCASSLGGGPNYEQYFGPGTRLTVT.

The rearrangement uses TRBV27 and TRBJ2-7; 9 bases line up with TRBD1. The CDR3 sequence is 15 residues long. With 6 bases clipped from V and 4 bases from J, the junction kept 10 bases outside the gene matches. The germline V gene has CDR1 MNHEY and CDR2 SMNVEV (reference sequence). CDR3 nucleotide sequence: TGTGCCAGCAGCCCCTTGGGACAGGGTTCTTACGAGCAGTACTTC. Protein: CASSPLGQGSYEQYF.

The gene calls are TRBV27 and TRBJ1-5; D call uncertain. CDR1 is MNHEY and CDR2 is SMNVEV in the germline V gene (reference sequence). Between the trimmed V and J ends, which lost 2 bases and 6 bases, there was a span of 11 bases. This CDR3 spans 14 amino acids. The CDR3 DNA follows: TGTGCCAGCAGTTTAATGGGTGTCGGTCAGCCCCAGCATTTT. It yields the protein CASSLMGVGQPQHF.

This rearrangement joins TRBV4-1 to TRBJ1-1; D possibly corresponds to TRBD1 (6 bases). Germline CDR1 reads MGHRA; CDR2 reads YSYEKL. The CDR3 runs to 12 residues. Trimming pared 0 bases from V and 8 bases from J, leaving 7 bases between. CDR3 DNA: TGCGCCAGCAGCCAAGATGGACAGGAAGCTTTCTTT. Translated: CASSQDGQEAFF.

The rearrangement uses TRBV7-9 and TRBJ1-3; D uncertain. Germline values: CDR1 SEHNR, CDR2 FQNEAQ (reference sequence). This CDR3 has 12 amino acids. Trimming cost V 2 bases and J 4 bases, with 3 bases left between them. The CDR3 DNA sequence: TGTGCCAGCAGCTTATGGGGAAACACCATATATTTT. It specifies CASSLWGNTIYF.

This chain connects TRBV5-4 to TRBJ2-3; 11 nucleotides agree with TRBD2. This CDR3 comprises 15 residues. Trimming at V came to 3 bases and at J to 2 bases, leaving 2 bases not matched to a gene. Looked up from germline, CDR1 is SGHNT and CDR2 is YYREEE (reference sequence). The CDR3 DNA follows: TGTGCCAGCAGCTCTAGCGGGGGGTTCACAGATACGCAGTATTTT. It translates to CASSSSGGFTDTQYF.

The chain combines TRBV9 with TRBJ2-3; 7 positions agree with TRBD2. The CDR3 loop spans 15 amino acids. The junction had 12 bases not matched to a gene; V was cut back by 6 bases and J by 5 bases. In germline, CDR1 is SGDLS, CDR2 YYNGEE. The CDR3, as DNA: TGTGCCAGCACCCCGGCCAGCGGGGAGGGAGATACGCAGTATTTT. Its protein product is CASTPASGEGDTQYF.

The chain carries TRBV12-5 and TRBJ2-7, with TRBD2 matching 10 bases. Germline CDR1 reads LGHNT; CDR2 reads FRNRAP. The CDR3 has 14 amino acids. V shed 7 bases and J 7 bases; nucleotides not matched to a gene: 10. The CDR3 protein is CASVPAGGLGEQYF. The CDR3 coding sequence is TGTGCTAGTGTCCCAGCGGGAGGGCTCGGGGAGCAGTACTTC.

The gene calls are TRBV9 and TRBJ2-7; D not resolved. Germline CDR1 SGDLS, CDR2 YYNGEE. The CDR3 extends over 14 amino acids. Trimming removed 4 bases at V and 2 bases at J, with 13 bases between. CDR3 loop: CASSSGLGTYEQYF. CDR3 nucleotide sequence: TGTGCCAGCAGCTCGGGCCTTGGGACCTACGAGCAGTACTTC.

The count of this clone is one. The genes are TRBV28 and TRBJ1-2; 7 nucleotides match TRBD1. Germline V gene data show CDR1 as MDHEN and CDR2 as SYDVKM. The CDR3 covers 14 residues. The ends lost 4 bases at V and 4 bases at J; junction bases unmatched: 6. The chain's CDR3 is CASSWARGFYGYTF. The CDR3, as DNA: TGTGCCAGCAGTTGGGCCAGGGGGTTCTATGGCTACACCTTC.

This clone is deemed medium-sized. Other DNA sequences in the sample encode the same CDR3. The rearrangement links TRBV18 to TRBJ1-1; D might be TRBD1 (5 bases). V gave up 3 bases and J gave up 4 bases, with 9 bases separating them. CDR1 is KGHSH and CDR2 is LQKENI in the germline V gene. The CDR3 length is 13 residues. Here the CDR3 reads CASSPGRGTEAFF. The CDR3 DNA reads TGTGCCAGCTCACCCGGGAGGGGCACTGAAGCTTTCTTT.

The V call is TRBV6-5, the J call TRBJ1-1, with D possibly matching TRBD1 (5 bases). Trimming took off 8 bases at V and 2 bases at J, with 12 bases between the two ends. CDR1 is MNHEY, CDR2 SVGAGI, per germline. The CDR3 consists of 13 residues. The CDR3 coding sequence is TGTGCCAGCTGCCGGGACCGAAACACTGAAGCTTTCTTT. Its protein product is CASCRDRNTEAFF.

The chain employs TRBV6-1 and TRBJ1-2; D remains ambiguous. Trimming shortened V by 8 bases and J by 8 bases, and 18 bases separated the two germline ends. The germline CDR1 and CDR2 sequences are MNHNS and SASEGT. The CDR3 sequence is 13 residues long. CDR3 region: CASYRGLEDGYTF. For the CDR3, the DNA is TGTGCCAGCTACCGGGGTCTTGAGGACGGCTACACCTTC.

This rearrangement joins TRBV7-2 to TRBJ2-7, with 10 bases identical to TRBD2. CDR1 SGHTA and CDR2 FQGNSA come from the germline V gene. With 1 base clipped from V and 5 bases from J, the junction kept 5 bases outside the gene matches. This CDR3 spans 15 amino acids. The CDR3 sequence is CASSLEPSGSDEQYF. As DNA, the CDR3 is TGTGCCAGCAGCTTAGAGCCTAGCGGGAGCGACGAGCAGTACTTC.

The chain combines TRBV4-3 with TRBJ2-2; no firm D call. V was pared by 0 bases and J by 4 bases, with 9 bases between. This CDR3 spans 15 amino acids. Looked up from germline, CDR1 is LGHNA and CDR2 is YSLEER. The CDR3 reads CASSQDGPVTGELFF. As DNA, the CDR3 is TGCGCCAGCAGCCAAGACGGGCCCGTCACCGGGGAGCTGTTTTTT.

Relative to its sample, this clone is medium-sized. V is TRBV2 and J is TRBJ2-1; 7 bases fit TRBD2. The CDR3 length is 14 residues. V lost 2 bases, J lost 2 bases, and 0 bases stayed unmatched. Germline V gene lookup returns CDR1 SNHLY and CDR2 FYNNEI. The CDR3 bases are TGTGCCAGCAGTGAACTAGCGGCCTACAATGAGCAGTTCTTC. Residues: CASSELAAYNEQFF.

With respect to this clone: The junction departs from the called germline gene at one end, perhaps through a read error. V usage is TRBV7-7 and J usage is TRBJ2-5; TRBD1 or TRBD2 may be the D gene (7 bases each). CDR3 length: 14 amino acids. Germline V gene lookup returns CDR1 SSHAT and CDR2 FNYEAQ (reference sequence). CDR3 amino acids: CASSPGGGGETQYF. The CDR3 DNA reads TGTGCTAGCAGTCCAGGGGGAGGGGGAGAGACCCAGTACTTC.

This rearrangement joins TRBV9 to TRBJ1-5; D gene ambiguous. This CDR3 spans 14 amino acids. Germline assignment: CDR1 SGDLS and CDR2 YYNGEE. V was shortened by 4 bases and J by 0 bases, with 8 bases between the two germline ends. The CDR3 is CASSPADSNQPQHF. CDR3 coding DNA: TGTGCCAGCAGCCCCGCAGATAGCAATCAGCCCCAGCATTTT.

This clone was counted between two and nine times. The J gene is TRBJ1-1, the V gene TRBV7-9; D remains unclear. Germline V gene data show CDR1 as SEHNR and CDR2 as FQNEAQ (reference sequence). This CDR3 region has 13 residues. V lost 6 bases and J 0 bases, leaving 8 bases between the germline ends. CDR3 amino acids: CASSLPVNTEAFF. In nucleotides, the CDR3 is TGTGCCAGCAGTCTCCCAGTGAACACTGAAGCTTTCTTT.

The genes are TRBV19 and TRBJ2-6, with D uncertain. This CDR3 has 15 residues. Trimming removed 2 bases at V and 0 bases at J, with 5 bases between. Germline assignment: CDR1 LNHDA and CDR2 SQIVND (reference sequence). CDR3 DNA: TGTGCCAGTAGTATAAGCCGCTCTGGGGCCAACGTCCTGACTTTC. This codes for CASSISRSGANVLTF.

This chain joins TRBV4-2 and TRBJ2-3; no firm D call. Trimming removed 4 bases from V and 1 base from J, with 3 bases in between. The CDR3 is 12 residues long. Germline V CDR1 and CDR2: LGHNA, YNFKEQ. CDR3 DNA sequence: TGTGCCAGCAGCCCGGGCACAGATACGCAGTATTTT. Encoded protein: CASSPGTDTQYF.

This rearrangement joins TRBV9 to TRBJ2-1; D gene uncertain. The CDR3 covers 18 residues. The germline gives CDR1 SGDLS, CDR2 YYNGEE. The germline V and J ends were trimmed by 1 base and 5 bases, with 22 bases remaining between them. CDR3 bases: TGTGCCAGCAGCGTACACGGGTCCTGGCCGATCGGCGACAATGAGCAGTTCTTC. Translating it yields CASSVHGSWPIGDNEQFF.

The chain links TRBV5-5 to TRBJ2-1; TRBD2 might be the D (6 bases). The CDR3 length is 17 residues. Germline lookup yields CDR1 SGHKS and CDR2 YYEKEE (reference sequence). V lost 3 bases and J 0 bases, leaving 16 bases between the germline ends. The CDR3 DNA follows: TGTGCCAGCAGCTCCGCTGGCGGGGAGAGCTCCTACAATGAGCAGTTCTTC. Protein: CASSSAGGESSYNEQFF. The variable domain in full, completed from reference TRBV5-5 and TRBJ2-1, reads DAGVTQSPTHLIKTRGQQVTLRCSPISGHKSVSWYQQVLGQGPQFIFQYYEKEERGRGNFPDRFSARQFPNYSSELNVNALLLGDSALYLCASSSAGGESSYNEQFFGPGTRLTVL.